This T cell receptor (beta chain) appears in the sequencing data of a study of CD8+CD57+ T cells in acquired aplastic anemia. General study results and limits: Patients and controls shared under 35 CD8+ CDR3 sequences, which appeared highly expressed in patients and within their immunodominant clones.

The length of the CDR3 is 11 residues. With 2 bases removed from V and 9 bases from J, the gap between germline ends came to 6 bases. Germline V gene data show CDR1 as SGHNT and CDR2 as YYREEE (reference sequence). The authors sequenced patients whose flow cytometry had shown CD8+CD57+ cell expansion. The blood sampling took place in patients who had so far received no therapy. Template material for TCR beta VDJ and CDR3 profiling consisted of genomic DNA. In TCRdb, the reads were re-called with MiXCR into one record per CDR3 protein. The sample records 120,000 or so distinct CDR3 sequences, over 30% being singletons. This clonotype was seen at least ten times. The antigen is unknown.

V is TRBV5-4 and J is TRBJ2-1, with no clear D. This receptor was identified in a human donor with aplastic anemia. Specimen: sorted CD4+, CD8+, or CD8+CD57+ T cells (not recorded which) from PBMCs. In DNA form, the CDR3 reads TGTGCCAGCAGCTTTTACGGTGAGCAGTTCTTC. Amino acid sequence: CASSFYGEQFF.